The rows below give T cell receptor beta chains drawn from one sample of a study of T cells in Graves' hyperthyroidism and ophthalmopathy. TCRdb analysed the multiplex PCR reads with MiXCR anew, one entry per CDR3 protein. The profile shows approximately 400,000 distinct CDR3 sequences, approximately 14% of them singletons. Sequencing used blood. The receptors here all came from a woman in her late teens or twenties with Graves' hyperthyroidism. The CDR3 runs from the conserved cysteine through the conserved F or W. D genes are given only for firm matches.

j_call d_call v_call cdr3_aa
TRBJ2-2 - TRBV5-1 CASSWRNTGELFF
TRBJ2-7 TRBD2 TRBV5-1 CASSLTSGGAGEQYF
TRBJ2-1 - TRBV12-3/TRBV12-4 CASTADHPESSEQFF
TRBJ2-1 - TRBV29-1 CSVEAFREYNEQFF
TRBJ1-5 - TRBV3-1 CASSPLKGGGNQPQHF
TRBJ2-5 - TRBV9 CASSTGTRETQYF
TRBJ2-3 - TRBV6-1 CASSEGRQDTQYF
TRBJ2-7 TRBD2 TRBV4-1 CASSHLGLAGSEQYF
TRBJ2-5 TRBD1 TRBV4-1 CASSRRNDRGEETQYF
TRBJ2-7 - TRBV12-3/TRBV12-4 CASQDRAAYEQYF
TRBJ1-1 TRBD1 TRBV7-2 CASSSSETGITEAFF
TRBJ1-4 - TRBV28 CASSPTGTPNEKLFF
TRBJ1-1 - TRBV15 CATSRALGLAGGTEAFF
TRBJ1-2 TRBD1 TRBV27 CASSASWDSLGYTF
TRBJ2-1 TRBD2 TRBV11-1 CASSLTGGNYNEQFF
TRBJ1-5 TRBD1 TRBV20-1 CSAMTGAVSNQPQHF
TRBJ2-7 TRBD1 TRBV6-1 CASSDWDSLTYEQYF